The rows below give T cell receptor beta chains drawn from one sample of a study of blood T cell repertoires in COVID-19. The data were produced by immunoSEQ multiplex PCR, yet TCRdb's version contains in-frame clones alone and is incomplete. The sample holds 200,000 to 300,000 clones, under 85% seen once. The source material was peripheral blood. These receptors originate from a human donor in a cohort sampled during active COVID-19. The CDR3 runs from the conserved cysteine through the conserved F or W. Fields, in order: CDR3 DNA, CDR3 protein, J gene, D gene, V gene, clone size. The D gene is left open where the match is weak. Part of the rows lack a size; the others show once, few, many or a class for expanded clones.

CDR3nt: TGTGCCAGCAGCCACCGGGGAAGTACTTCACCCCTCCACTTT
CDR3aa: CASSHRGSTSPLHF
j_gene: TRBJ1-6
d_gene: .
v_gene: TRBV3-1/TRBV3-2
abundance: .

CDR3nt: TGCGCCAGCACCTCTGGGGGCCTCTCCCGCACAGATACGCAGTATTTT
CDR3aa: CASTSGGLSRTDTQYF
j_gene: TRBJ2-3
d_gene: .
v_gene: TRBV5-1
abundance: .

CDR3nt: TGCGCCAGAGTACTTGGACAGGGGGGTACTATTTACTCTGGAAACACCATATATTTT
CDR3aa: CARVLGQGGTIYSGNTIYF
j_gene: TRBJ1-3
d_gene: TRBD1
v_gene: TRBV10-1
abundance: .

CDR3nt: TGCGCCAGCAGCTTGTTGCAGGGGGCGCCCGGCTACACCTTC
CDR3aa: CASSLLQGAPGYTF
j_gene: TRBJ1-2
d_gene: TRBD1
v_gene: TRBV5-1
abundance: few

CDR3nt: TGTGCCACCGGCGGCGGGACAGGCGCAGGGGATACTGAAGCTTTCTTT
CDR3aa: CATGGGTGAGDTEAFF
j_gene: TRBJ1-1
d_gene: TRBD1
v_gene: TRBV15
abundance: few

CDR3nt: TGCGCCAGCAGCTTGGGAGACAGGGATGGCGAGCAGTACTTC
CDR3aa: CASSLGDRDGEQYF
j_gene: TRBJ2-7
d_gene: TRBD1
v_gene: TRBV5-1
abundance: .

CDR3nt: TGTGCTAGTGGTTTGAGGACAGGGAACACCGGGGAGCTGTTTTTT
CDR3aa: CASGLRTGNTGELFF
j_gene: TRBJ2-2
d_gene: TRBD1
v_gene: TRBV12-5
abundance: .

CDR3nt: TGTGCCAGCAGCGTAGATCCCGGGGGGACCTACGAGCAGTACTTC
CDR3aa: CASSVDPGGTYEQYF
j_gene: TRBJ2-7
d_gene: TRBD2
v_gene: TRBV9
abundance: .

CDR3nt: TGTGCCAGCAGTAGGGCAGGGGGCACCAACTATGGCTACACCTTC
CDR3aa: CASSRAGGTNYGYTF
j_gene: TRBJ1-2
d_gene: TRBD1
v_gene: TRBV28
abundance: .

CDR3nt: TGCGCCAGCACCCCGGCCGAGGGACTAGCGGGAGTATATACGCAGTATTTT
CDR3aa: CASTPAEGLAGVYTQYF
j_gene: TRBJ2-3
d_gene: TRBD2
v_gene: TRBV5-1
abundance: .

CDR3nt: TGTGCCAGCAGCCCAGGGGCATATGAAAAACTGTTTTTT
CDR3aa: CASSPGAYEKLFF
j_gene: TRBJ1-4
d_gene: .
v_gene: TRBV7-9
abundance: .

CDR3nt: TGTGCCAGCAGGCCGGACAGCAACGCAGATACGCAGTATTTT
CDR3aa: CASRPDSNADTQYF
j_gene: TRBJ2-3
d_gene: .
v_gene: TRBV28
abundance: .

CDR3nt: TGTGCCAGCGGTTTCTCTGGCGGGAGGGAGACCCAGTACTTC
CDR3aa: CASGFSGGRETQYF
j_gene: TRBJ2-5
d_gene: TRBD2
v_gene: TRBV6-4
abundance: .

CDR3nt: TGTGCCAGCTCACTGGATCTGGGAGGGTCGGAGACCCAGTACTTC
CDR3aa: CASSLDLGGSETQYF
j_gene: TRBJ2-5
d_gene: TRBD2
v_gene: TRBV18
abundance: .

CDR3nt: TGTGCCAGCAGTGCGAGCGGCGCAGGGGGAAAACTGTTTTTT
CDR3aa: CASSASGAGGKLFF
j_gene: TRBJ1-4
d_gene: TRBD1
v_gene: TRBV6-4
abundance: .

CDR3nt: TGTGCCAGCAGCCCCGGGACTAGAAGCGGTGAGCAGTTCTTC
CDR3aa: CASSPGTRSGEQFF
j_gene: TRBJ2-1
d_gene: TRBD2
v_gene: TRBV7-3
abundance: .

CDR3nt: TGTGCCAGCAGCCGCCAAGAGACCCAGTACTTC
CDR3aa: CASSRQETQYF
j_gene: TRBJ2-5
d_gene: .
v_gene: TRBV11-2
abundance: .

CDR3nt: TGTGCCAGCAGCTTAGAGGCGGGGGAGGTCGAGCAGTACTTC
CDR3aa: CASSLEAGEVEQYF
j_gene: TRBJ2-7
d_gene: TRBD2
v_gene: TRBV7-6
abundance: .

CDR3nt: TGTGCCAGCAGTTTACTGGCTTACGAGCAGTACTTC
CDR3aa: CASSLLAYEQYF
j_gene: TRBJ2-7
d_gene: .
v_gene: TRBV28
abundance: .

CDR3nt: TGTGCCAGCAGTTGGGGGGGGCCTAGCGGGGGCGAGCAGTACTTC
CDR3aa: CASSWGGPSGGEQYF
j_gene: TRBJ2-7
d_gene: TRBD2
v_gene: TRBV6-2/TRBV6-3
abundance: .

CDR3nt: TGTGCCAGCAGGACTTGGGACAGCACCGGGGAGCTGTTTTTT
CDR3aa: CASRTWDSTGELFF
j_gene: TRBJ2-2
d_gene: TRBD1
v_gene: TRBV6-6
abundance: .

CDR3nt: TGTGCCAGCAGTGAATCGGCGGGAGGGCAAGATACGCAGTATTTT
CDR3aa: CASSESAGGQDTQYF
j_gene: TRBJ2-3
d_gene: TRBD2
v_gene: TRBV2
abundance: once

CDR3nt: TGTGCCAGCTGGAGGACAGGGGGTGGGACTGAAGCTTTCTTT
CDR3aa: CASWRTGGGTEAFF
j_gene: TRBJ1-1
d_gene: TRBD1
v_gene: TRBV2
abundance: .

CDR3nt: TGTGCCAGCTCACCTTATAGCGGGAGACGCACAGATACGCAGTATTTT
CDR3aa: CASSPYSGRRTDTQYF
j_gene: TRBJ2-3
d_gene: TRBD2
v_gene: TRBV18
abundance: .

CDR3nt: TGTGCCAGCAGTTCGGGACTAGCGCTAACCTACGAGCAGTACTTC
CDR3aa: CASSSGLALTYEQYF
j_gene: TRBJ2-7
d_gene: TRBD2
v_gene: TRBV6-6
abundance: .

CDR3nt: TGCGCCAGCAGCCAGGGTCTCGTTGGCACTGAAGCTTTCTTT
CDR3aa: CASSQGLVGTEAFF
j_gene: TRBJ1-1
d_gene: .
v_gene: TRBV23-1
abundance: few

CDR3nt: TGTGCCAGCAGCCGCATAACAGGGTACGGGAGCACAGATACGCAGTATTTT
CDR3aa: CASSRITGYGSTDTQYF
j_gene: TRBJ2-3
d_gene: .
v_gene: TRBV3-1/TRBV3-2
abundance: .